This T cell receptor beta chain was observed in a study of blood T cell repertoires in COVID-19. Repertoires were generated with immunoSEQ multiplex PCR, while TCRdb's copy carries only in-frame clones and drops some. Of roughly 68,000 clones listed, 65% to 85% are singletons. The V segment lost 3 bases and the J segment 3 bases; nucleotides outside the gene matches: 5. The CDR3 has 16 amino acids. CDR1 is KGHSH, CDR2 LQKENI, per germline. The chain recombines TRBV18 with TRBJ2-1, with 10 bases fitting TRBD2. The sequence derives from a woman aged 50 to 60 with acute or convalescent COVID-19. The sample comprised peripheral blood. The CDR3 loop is CASSPTSGIDYNEQFF. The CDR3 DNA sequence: TGTGCCAGCTCACCTACTAGCGGGATTGACTACAATGAGCAGTTCTTC. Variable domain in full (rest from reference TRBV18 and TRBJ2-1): NAGVMQNPRHLVRRRGQEARLRCSPMKGHSHVYWYRQLPEEGLKFMVYLQKENIIDESGMPKERFSAEFPKEGPSILRIQQVVRGDSAAYFCASSPTSGIDYNEQFFGPGTRLTVL.